The 31 T cell receptor beta chains below all came from one sample that was sequenced in a study of T-cell reconstitution after alpha-beta-depleted transplantation in children. TCRbeta library construction was performed incorporating unique molecular identifiers. TCRdb re-called the PCR reads through MiXCR, storing one row per CDR3 protein. Among hundreds of thousands of distinct CDR3 sequences listed, over 15% were seen once. This sample comprised PBMCs from the stem cell graft donor, obtained from the stem cell graft. The origin of the receptors is a human donor who donated a stem cell graft to a child with acute myeloid leukemia.

This clonotype was seen a handful of times. V is TRBV7-2 and J is TRBJ2-5; 12 bases match TRBD2. The CDR3 sequence is 16 residues long. CDR1 and CDR2 from the germline V gene are SGHTA and FQGNSA. Trimming cost V 5 bases and J 4 bases; bases outside gene matches: 8. The CDR3 DNA sequence: TGTGCCAGCAGCCCGGGACTAGCGGGCGGTAGAGAGACCCAGTACTTC. Encoded protein: CASSPGLAGGRETQYF. Filled out from reference TRBV7-2 and TRBJ2-5, the complete variable domain reads GAGVSQSPSNKVTEKGKDVELRCDPISGHTALYWYRQSLGQGLEFLIYFQGNSAPDKSGLPSDRFSAERTGGSVSTLTIQRTQQEDSAVYLCASSPGLAGGRETQYFGPGTRLLVL.

This clonotype came up many times. The chain links TRBV20-1 to TRBJ2-5; D gene ambiguous. CDR3 length: 15 amino acids. The germline V gene encodes CDR1 DFQATT and CDR2 SNEGSKA (reference sequence). Trimming took 6 bases from V and 3 from J, leaving 20 bases between them. Written as DNA, the CDR3 is TGCAGTGCCAGTAAGGTTCAGGTCCAGAAAGAGACCCAGTACTTC. Translating it yields CSASKVQVQKETQYF.

The chain uses TRBV4-1 and TRBJ2-1; possibly TRBD1 for D (5 bases). Looked up from germline, CDR1 is MGHRA and CDR2 is YSYEKL. The CDR3 is made up of 16 amino acids. V lost 5 bases to trimming and J lost 3 bases, with 17 bases between them. The CDR3 sequence: CASSGLGQRVYNEQFF. The CDR3 DNA is TGCGCCAGCAGCGGTTTGGGGCAGCGCGTCTACAATGAGCAGTTCTTC.

This CDR3 reads CASSLGPGNEQYV. CDR3 DNA: TGTGCCAGCAGCTTGGGACCAGGCAACGAGCAGTACGTC. The chain has TRBV7-2 and TRBJ2-7; D may be TRBD1 or TRBD2 (5 bases each). The CDR3 length is 13 residues. V was cut by 3 bases and J by 5 bases, with 11 bases left in between. The germline V gene encodes CDR1 SGHTA and CDR2 FQGNSA.

The chain carries TRBV7-2 and TRBJ2-3; D is undetermined. V lost 5 bases and J lost 3, with 12 bases in between. Per germline, CDR1 SGHTA and CDR2 FQGNSA. CDR3 size: 14 residues. The CDR3 DNA is TGTGCCAGCAGCCCGCTTAGGGTTACAGATACGCAGTATTTT. Translated, it gives CASSPLRVTDTQYF.

This clonotype has at least ten counts. This chain uses TRBV6-5 with TRBJ2-7; D is unclear. The V end was cut by 2 bases, the J end by 2 bases, with 10 bases between. In germline, CDR1 is MNHEY, CDR2 SVGAGI. The CDR3 contains 14 residues. This CDR3 reads CASSYRQEAYEQYF. The CDR3 DNA is TGTGCCAGCAGTTACCGGCAGGAAGCCTACGAGCAGTACTTC.

This clonotype occurred a few times. The genes are TRBV9 and TRBJ2-3; no reliable D call. Trimming removed 0 bases from V and 0 bases from J, with 17 bases in between. Germline V CDR1 and CDR2: SGDLS, YYNGEE. The CDR3 length is 18 residues. The DNA of the CDR3 is TGTGCCAGCAGCGTAGACCCCCTCCGCAGATCTAGCACAGATACGCAGTATTTT. It encodes CASSVDPLRRSSTDTQYF.

The table lists this clonotype with a few counts. The CDR3 loop is CSVEMGGSGANVLTF. In DNA, the CDR3 is TGCAGCGTTGAAATGGGGGGATCTGGGGCCAACGTCCTGACTTTC. V and J are TRBV29-1 and TRBJ2-6; maybe TRBD2 (6 bases). The V gene lost 2 bases and the J gene lost 1 base, with 9 bases spanning the gap. The CDR3 extends over 15 amino acids. Germline lookup yields CDR1 SQVTM and CDR2 ANQGSEA.

This chain links TRBV7-9 with TRBJ2-7; 7 bases fit TRBD1. In germline, CDR1 is SEHNR, CDR2 FQNEAQ (reference sequence). The junction had 14 bases not matched to a gene; V was cut back by 5 bases and J by 7 bases. This CDR3 is 15 amino acids long. The CDR3 DNA sequence: TGTGCCAGCAGCCGTGGGACAGTGGATTTTGGGGAGCAGTACTTC. Its protein product is CASSRGTVDFGEQYF.

This clonotype was recorded at least ten times. V and J are TRBV4-3 and TRBJ2-1; TRBD2 matches 11 bases. Germline CDR1 LGHNA, CDR2 YSLEER. J lost 8 bases, V lost 0 bases, and 6 bases had no gene match. The CDR3 consists of 16 residues. DNA for the CDR3: TGCGCCAGCAGCCAAGATCGGGGACTAGCGGTGTATGAGCAGTTCTTC. It specifies CASSQDRGLAVYEQFF.

The sample holds a few counts of this clonotype. The chain combines TRBV7-8 with TRBJ1-5; 9 bases agree with TRBD1. V lost 0 bases to trimming and J lost 4 bases; unmatched junction nucleotides: 13. Germline CDR1 and CDR2: SGHVS and FQNEAQ. CDR3 length equals 19 residues. CDR3 in amino acids: CASSLARHFIGTGNQPQHF. In DNA form, the CDR3 reads TGTGCCAGCAGCTTAGCGCGCCACTTTATAGGGACAGGGAATCAGCCCCAGCATTTT.

This clonotype came up many times. This chain uses TRBV20-1 with TRBJ1-2; D is unresolved. V lost 3 bases and J lost 6, with 11 bases in between. CDR1 is DFQATT, CDR2 SNEGSKA, per germline (reference sequence). The CDR3 has 12 amino acids. The CDR3 nucleotides are TGCAGTGCTAGCCGGCTCAGACATGGCTACACCTTC. The encoded protein is CSASRLRHGYTF.

This clonotype was recorded many times. The chain has TRBV7-9 and TRBJ1-5; no reliable D call. Trimming pared 5 bases from V and 3 bases from J, leaving 8 bases between. The germline V gene has CDR1 SEHNR and CDR2 FQNEAQ (reference sequence). The CDR3 has 13 residues. DNA for the CDR3: TGTGCCAGCAGCCTCCGGCACAATCAGCCCCAGCATTTT. Protein: CASSLRHNQPQHF.

This clonotype was recorded at least ten times. This rearrangement joins TRBV7-2 to TRBJ2-1, with 8 bases aligning to TRBD2. In germline, CDR1 is SGHTA, CDR2 FQGNSA. This CDR3 is built from 13 residues. The ends lost 5 bases at V and 9 bases at J; junction bases unmatched: 6. The CDR3, as DNA: TGTGCCAGCAGCGTCCGGGGGGGCGTTGAGCAGTTCTTC. It specifies CASSVRGGVEQFF.

This clonotype was recorded many times. This rearrangement joins TRBV5-6 to TRBJ2-3, with 7 bases that match TRBD1. CDR1 is SGHDT, CDR2 YYEEEE, per germline. After removal of 2 bases from V and 2 bases from J, the junction contained 5 bases not matched to a gene. CDR3 length equals 15 residues. CDR3 in DNA: TGTGCCAGCAGCTTAGCACAGGGGTCCACAGATACGCAGTATTTT. It yields the protein CASSLAQGSTDTQYF.

The table lists this clonotype with many counts. This chain links TRBV20-1 with TRBJ1-6; D is perhaps TRBD1 (6 bases). In germline, CDR1 is DFQATT, CDR2 SNEGSKA (reference sequence). Trimming removed 6 bases from V and 10 bases from J, with 13 bases in between. CDR3 length: 12 amino acids. As DNA, the CDR3 is TGCAGTGCCTGGACAGAGGGCTCACCCCTCCACTTT. The encoded protein is CSAWTEGSPLHF.

This clonotype was observed many times. The chain joins TRBV29-1 to TRBJ1-1; 7 nucleotides agree with TRBD1. CDR3 length: 14 amino acids. Germline lookup yields CDR1 SQVTM and CDR2 ANQGSEA. Unmatched junction bases numbered 6, after V lost 4 bases and J lost 1 base. The CDR3 nucleotides are TGCAGCGTTGTACGGACAGGAAGGAACACTGAAGCTTTCTTT. It encodes CSVVRTGRNTEAFF.

The chain has TRBV30 and TRBJ2-7, with 9 bases that match TRBD2. The CDR3 is 13 residues long. Looked up from germline, CDR1 is GTSNPN and CDR2 is SVGIG (reference sequence). The V segment lost 4 bases and the J segment 4 bases; nucleotides outside the gene matches: 5. CDR3 bases: TGTGCCTGGACTCTCAGCGGGGGGTACGAGCAGTACTTC. Amino acid sequence: CAWTLSGGYEQYF.

The chain employs TRBV5-5 and TRBJ2-5; possibly TRBD1 for D (6 bases). This CDR3 comprises 15 residues. CDR1 is SGHKS, CDR2 YYEKEE, per germline (reference sequence). Deletions cut 1 base from V and 0 bases from J, with 10 bases between. CDR3 in amino acids: CASSLSRGYQETQYF. The CDR3 DNA reads TGTGCCAGCAGCTTGTCGAGGGGGTACCAAGAGACCCAGTACTTC.

CDR3 protein: CASSLSMNRGNGYTF. CDR3 coding DNA: TGTGCCAGCAGCTTAAGCATGAACAGGGGTAATGGCTACACCTTC. This chain connects TRBV7-9 to TRBJ1-2; 7 bases align to TRBD1. Germline loops: CDR1 SEHNR, CDR2 FQNEAQ (reference sequence). The CDR3 runs to 15 residues. The junction had 9 bases not matched to a gene; V was cut back by 2 bases and J by 6 bases.

The chain is built from TRBV11-2 and TRBJ2-1; perhaps D is TRBD1 or TRBD2 (5 bases each). This CDR3 comprises 18 residues. CDR1 and CDR2 (germline): SGHAT, FQNNGV. The ends were cut back, 3 bases at V and 2 bases at J, with 20 bases in the middle. CDR3 coding DNA: TGTGCCAGCAGCTTTTTTCCGGGACGGCGCCCTACCTACAATGAGCAGTTCTTC. Translated: CASSFFPGRRPTYNEQFF.

This clonotype was found a few times. The chain combines TRBV24-1 with TRBJ1-6; D uncertain. Germline CDR1 KGHDR, CDR2 SFDVKD. The CDR3 extends over 14 amino acids. Trimming pared 2 bases from V and 10 bases from J, leaving 11 bases between. In nucleotides, the CDR3 is TGTGCCACCAGTGATTCTTCGACTAAGTCACCCCTCCACTTT. Translating it yields CATSDSSTKSPLHF.

The chain joins TRBV6-5 to TRBJ2-5, with TRBD2 matching 8 bases. The CDR3 contains 15 residues. CDR1 and CDR2 (germline): MNHEY, SVGAGI. V lost 3 bases to trimming and J lost 2 bases; unmatched junction nucleotides: 5. CDR3 protein: CASSYLSGKQETQYF. The CDR3 nucleotides read TGTGCCAGCAGTTATCTTAGCGGGAAACAAGAGACCCAGTACTTC.

In the case of this clonotype: A much larger clone lies one base from this, so it may be a read error. The chain recombines TRBV5-1 with TRBJ2-7, with TRBD1 matching over 7 bases. The CDR3 sequence is 13 residues long. J was trimmed by 6 bases and V by 2 bases; bases with no gene match: 5. The V gene's germline CDR1 is SGHRS and CDR2 YFSETQ. For the CDR3, the DNA is TGCGCCAGCAGCTTAACAGGGGCCCGCGAGCAGTACTTC. This encodes CASSLTGAREQYF.

This clonotype was picked up a small number of times. The V call is TRBV15, the J call TRBJ2-6; tentative D call: TRBD1 (6 bases). The CDR3 consists of 18 residues. Germline loops: CDR1 LNHNV, CDR2 YYDKDF (reference sequence). V was trimmed by 1 base and J by 0 bases, leaving 13 bases between them. The CDR3 region has the DNA TGTGCCACCAGCAGAGGGACAGTCTACCTCTCTGGGGCCAACGTCCTGACTTTC. Amino acids: CATSRGTVYLSGANVLTF. The entire variable domain, with the rest obtained from reference TRBV15 and TRBJ2-6, is as follows: DAMVIQNPRYQVTQFGKPVTLSCSQTLNHNVMYWYQQKSSQAPKLLFHYYDKDFNNEADTPDNFQSRRPNTSFCFLDIRSPGLGDTAMYLCATSRGTVYLSGANVLTFGAGSRLTVL.

This chain joins TRBV15 and TRBJ1-2, with a tentative D call TRBD1 (5 bases). The V gene lost 0 bases and the J gene lost 8 bases, with 16 bases spanning the gap. This CDR3 has 15 amino acids. The germline V gene encodes CDR1 LNHNV and CDR2 YYDKDF (reference sequence). The CDR3 protein is CATSRDLGNRPGYTF. The CDR3 DNA reads as TGTGCCACCAGCAGAGATCTGGGGAACAGGCCAGGCTACACCTTC.

This clonotype was found many times. The gene calls are TRBV20-1 and TRBJ2-1; D might be TRBD1 or TRBD2, each matching 6 bases. CDR1 is DFQATT and CDR2 is SNEGSKA in the germline V gene (reference sequence). Trimming removed 5 bases at V and 0 bases at J, with 11 bases between. CDR3 length: 14 residues. In DNA, the CDR3 is TGCAGTGCTCCCCGGGGGCGCTCCTACAATGAGCAGTTCTTC. The encoded protein is CSAPRGRSYNEQFF.

This clonotype was found many times. V usage is TRBV13 and J usage is TRBJ1-1; D unclear. Per the germline V gene, CDR1 is PRHDT and CDR2 is FYEKMQ (reference sequence). Trimming pared 1 base from V and 6 bases from J, leaving 3 bases between. The CDR3 contains 11 residues. CDR3 sequence: CASSLESEAFF. Here the CDR3 DNA reads TGTGCCAGCAGCTTAGAATCTGAAGCTTTCTTT.

In this sample, this clonotype turned up many times. The rearrangement uses TRBV15 and TRBJ2-2, with D possibly matching TRBD2 (6 bases). The CDR3 runs 14 residues. Germline loops: CDR1 LNHNV, CDR2 YYDKDF (reference sequence). Between the trimmed V and J ends, which lost 8 bases and 5 bases, there was a span of 15 bases. CDR3: CATRAGAGTGELFF. CDR3 bases: TGTGCCACCCGCGCCGGGGCGGGAACCGGGGAGCTGTTTTTT.

This clonotype was seen repeatedly, ten times or more. The chain carries TRBV7-2 and TRBJ1-2; no clear D gene. V shed 1 base and J shed 7 bases, with 4 bases lying between them. Germline V gene data show CDR1 as SGHTA and CDR2 as FQGNSA. CDR3 length: 11 amino acids. Written as DNA, the CDR3 is TGTGCCAGCAGCTTAGTAGGTGGCTACACCTTC. Amino acid sequence: CASSLVGGYTF.

This clonotype was detected a few times. J is TRBJ2-3 and V is TRBV27, with 9 bases lining up with TRBD1. CDR3 size: 14 residues. Trimming took 4 bases from V and 5 from J; bases not matched to a gene: 4. Germline V gene data show CDR1 as MNHEY and CDR2 as SMNVEV (reference sequence). The CDR3: CASSYDRGRDTQYF. For the CDR3, the DNA is TGTGCCAGCAGTTACGACAGGGGGAGAGATACGCAGTATTTT.